These T cell receptor beta chains were read from a single sample in a study of cytomegalovirus exposure and HLA in healthy donors. Using immunoSEQ multiplex PCR, the repertoire was profiled, and TCRdb retains in-frame clones only, with some absent. The sample includes approximately 190,000 clones, 75% to 80% seen only once; the top ten take roughly 13%. The sample was PBMCs. The source of these receptors is a woman younger than 45 in good health and CMV-seropositive. Each CDR3 is given with its conserved first and last residue. Each record gives: J gene, clone size, V gene, D gene, CDR3 protein, CDR3 DNA. The D gene is left open where the match is weak. Not every row has a clone size; where given, it reads once, few, many or a size class.

TRBJ2-2 NA TRBV5-1 NA CASSLSRTATGELFF TGCGCCAGCAGCTTGTCCAGGACTGCCACCGGGGAGCTGTTTTTT
TRBJ1-6 NA TRBV4-3 NA CASNQDRDSPLHF TGCGCCAGCAACCAAGATCGGGATTCACCCCTCCACTTT
TRBJ1-2 NA TRBV19 TRBD1 CASTRGQHYGYTF TGTGCCAGTACCCGGGGACAGCACTATGGCTACACCTTC
TRBJ2-1 NA TRBV19 NA CASSMQVRSWDNEQFF TGTGCCAGTAGTATGCAGGTTCGTTCCTGGGACAATGAGCAGTTCTTC
TRBJ1-1 NA TRBV9 TRBD1 CASSRDRGGGNTEAFF TGTGCCAGCAGCCGCGACAGGGGAGGGGGGAACACTGAAGCTTTCTTT
TRBJ2-1 NA TRBV2 TRBD2 CASSVGGKGEQFF TGTGCCAGCAGTGTGGGGGGGAAAGGTGAGCAGTTCTTC
TRBJ2-5 once TRBV7-9 TRBD1 CASSLQTGGAATQYF TGTGCCAGCAGCCTACAGACAGGGGGCGCGGCGACCCAGTACTTC
TRBJ2-1 NA TRBV6-4 NA CASSDGASSYNEQFF TGTGCCAGCAGTGACGGAGCGAGCTCCTACAATGAGCAGTTCTTC
TRBJ2-1 few TRBV11-3 TRBD2 CASSSSGGAFNEQFF TGTGCCAGCAGTTCGAGCGGGGGGGCCTTCAATGAGCAGTTCTTC
TRBJ1-3 NA TRBV4-2 NA CASSQAGSGNTIYF TGTGCCAGCAGCCAAGCGGGGTCGGGAAACACCATATATTTT
TRBJ1-1 NA TRBV5-1 TRBD1 CASSFGGGWNTEAFF TGCGCCAGCAGCTTTGGAGGGGGCTGGAACACTGAAGCTTTCTTT
TRBJ2-2 NA TRBV6-1 TRBD1 CASGTGPNTGELFF TGTGCCAGCGGGACAGGACCTAACACCGGGGAGCTGTTTTTT
TRBJ2-6 NA TRBV10-3 NA CAISESIRFSGANVLTF TGTGCCATCAGTGAGTCGATACGGTTCTCTGGGGCCAACGTCCTGACTTTC
TRBJ2-7 NA TRBV5-1 NA CASSLGVRGYDEQYF TGCGCCAGCAGCTTAGGGGTCAGGGGATATGACGAGCAGTACTTC
TRBJ1-6 NA TRBV11-2 NA CASSLDLRSYNSPLHF TGTGCCAGCAGCTTAGATTTGCGTTCCTATAATTCACCCCTCCACTTT
TRBJ2-6 NA TRBV2 TRBD1 CASRLRTGASGANGLTF TGTGCCAGCAGACTTCGGACAGGGGCATCTGGGGCCAACGGCCTGACTTTC
TRBJ2-7 few TRBV6-4 TRBD2 CASSGVGRGVPYEQYF TGTGCCAGCAGCGGAGTGGGGAGGGGTGTGCCCTACGAGCAGTACTTC
TRBJ2-3 NA TRBV28 NA CASSMLSFGVGPQRVNIQYF TGTGCCAGCAGTATGCTCTCCTTCGGTGTAGGGCCACAGAGGGTCAATATTCAGTATTTT
TRBJ2-7 NA TRBV13 NA CASSLAGRSSYEQYF TGTGCCAGCAGCTTAGCTGGCAGAAGCTCCTACGAGCAGTACTTC
TRBJ1-1 few TRBV6-6 NA CASINGGGTEAFF TGTGCCAGCATCAACGGGGGTGGCACTGAAGCTTTCTTT
TRBJ1-6 NA TRBV5-4 NA CASSALNSPLHF TGTGCCAGCAGCGCACTTAATTCACCCCTCCACTTT
TRBJ2-3 once TRBV27 TRBD2 CASSLGTSGTTDTQYF TGTGCCAGCAGTTTGGGGACTAGCGGGACCACAGATACGCAGTATTTT
TRBJ1-1 NA TRBV14 NA CASSQARLNTEAFF TGTGCCAGCAGCCAAGCTCGGTTGAACACTGAAGCTTTCTTT
TRBJ1-2 NA TRBV6-5 NA CASRDLANYGYTF TGTGCCAGCAGAGACCTAGCTAACTATGGCTACACCTTC
TRBJ2-5 once TRBV28 TRBD1 CASSLRDRGRLGETQYF TGTGCCAGCAGTTTACGGGACAGGGGGAGGCTCGGGGAGACCCAGTACTTC
TRBJ2-5 NA TRBV19 TRBD2 CASSPGLAGEAVETQYF TGTGCCAGTAGTCCGGGACTAGCGGGAGAGGCAGTCGAGACCCAGTACTTC
TRBJ1-4 NA TRBV2 NA CASSGDKREKLFF TGTGCCAGCAGTGGGGACAAGCGAGAAAAACTGTTTTTT
TRBJ1-5 NA TRBV5-1 NA CASSPGGNQPQHF TGCGCCAGCAGCCCCGGGGGCAATCAGCCCCAGCATTTT
TRBJ2-7 NA TRBV10-3 NA CAIRPGQAGGFYEQYF TGTGCCATCAGGCCTGGACAGGCGGGGGGCTTCTACGAGCAGTACTTC
TRBJ2-1 few TRBV6-5 NA CASSYGRNEQFF TGTGCCAGCAGTTATGGTCGGAATGAGCAGTTCTTC
TRBJ2-3 NA TRBV11-2 NA CASMEAQGSDTQYF TGTGCCAGCATGGAGGCCCAAGGGTCTGATACGCAGTATTTT
TRBJ2-1 few TRBV25-1 NA CASSEYPDNEQFF TGTGCCAGCAGTGAATACCCGGACAATGAGCAGTTCTTC
TRBJ2-1 once TRBV7-2 NA CASQLLDEQFF TGTGCCAGCCAACTGTTGGATGAGCAGTTCTTC
TRBJ2-7 NA TRBV28 NA CASSLSGASYEQYF TGTGCCAGCAGTTTATCAGGGGCTAGTTACGAGCAGTACTTC
TRBJ1-6 NA TRBV21-1 NA CASSTKTGAPLTPLHF TGTGCCAGCAGCACCAAGACAGGGGCTCCTTTAACACCCCTCCACTTT
TRBJ2-3 once TRBV6-4 TRBD2 CASSGTSLDTQYF TGTGCCAGCAGTGGGACTAGCTTGGATACGCAGTATTTC
TRBJ1-1 NA TRBV5-6 NA CASSAQGWYTEAFF TGTGCCAGCAGCGCACAGGGTTGGTACACTGAAGCTTTCTTT
TRBJ2-1 NA TRBV30 TRBD2 CAWSVGTSSHNEQFF TGTGCCTGGAGTGTAGGGACTAGCAGCCACAATGAGCAGTTCTTC
TRBJ1-2 few TRBV9 TRBD1 CASSAGQPGLYGYTF TGTGCCAGCAGCGCGGGACAGCCAGGCTTGTATGGCTACACCTTC
TRBJ1-3 few TRBV19 NA CASSMRRVSGNTIYF TGTGCCAGTAGTATGCGGAGGGTCTCTGGAAACACCATATATTTT
TRBJ2-5 NA TRBV11-3 NA CASTLGQGGAVETQYF TGTGCCAGCACCCTCGGCCAGGGGGGCGCCGTGGAGACCCAGTACTTC
TRBJ2-4 few TRBV7-8 TRBD2 CASSFGGGNIQYF TGTGCCAGCAGCTTCGGCGGGGGGAACATTCAGTACTTC
TRBJ2-2 NA TRBV19 NA CASSSYLTGELFF TGTGCCAGTAGTTCCTATCTCACCGGGGAGCTGTTTTTT
TRBJ2-3 NA TRBV5-1 NA CASSTRDSTDTQYF TGCGCCAGCAGCACCCGGGACTCCACAGATACGCAGTATTTT
TRBJ1-1 NA TRBV11-3 NA CASRTSSMNTEAFF TGTGCCAGCAGAACAAGTTCGATGAACACTGAAGCTTTCTTT
TRBJ2-3 NA TRBV2 NA CASTFQRDTQYF TGTGCCAGCACTTTTCAGAGGGATACGCAGTATTTT